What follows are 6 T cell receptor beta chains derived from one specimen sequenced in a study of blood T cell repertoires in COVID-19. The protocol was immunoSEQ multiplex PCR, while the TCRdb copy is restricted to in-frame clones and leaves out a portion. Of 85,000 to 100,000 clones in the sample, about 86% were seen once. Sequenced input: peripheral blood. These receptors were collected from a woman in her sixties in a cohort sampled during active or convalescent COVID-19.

The CDR3: CASSQENRGGPTEAFF. CDR3 nucleotides: TGCGCCAGCAGCCAAGAGAACCGGGGGGGGCCCACTGAAGCTTTCTTT. This chain joins TRBV4-1 and TRBJ1-1; TRBD1 might be the D (6 bases). The CDR3 loop spans 16 amino acids. The germline V gene encodes CDR1 MGHRA and CDR2 YSYEKL. V shed 0 bases and J shed 4 bases, with 15 bases lying between them.

The CDR3 is CASSLDPGTEAFF. CDR3 nucleotides: TGCGCCAGCAGCTTGGATCCGGGCACTGAAGCTTTCTTT. V gene TRBV5-1 combines with J gene TRBJ1-1; D gene unclear. Germline loops: CDR1 SGHRS, CDR2 YFSETQ. The CDR3 has 13 amino acids. V shed 0 bases and J shed 4 bases, with 7 bases lying between them.

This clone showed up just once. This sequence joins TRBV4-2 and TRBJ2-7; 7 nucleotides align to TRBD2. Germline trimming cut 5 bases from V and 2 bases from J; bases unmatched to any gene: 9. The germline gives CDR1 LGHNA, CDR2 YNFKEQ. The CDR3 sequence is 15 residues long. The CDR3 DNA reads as TGTGCCAGCAGCTTAGGGCGGCTAGCGGCCTACGAGCAGTACTTC. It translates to CASSLGRLAAYEQYF.

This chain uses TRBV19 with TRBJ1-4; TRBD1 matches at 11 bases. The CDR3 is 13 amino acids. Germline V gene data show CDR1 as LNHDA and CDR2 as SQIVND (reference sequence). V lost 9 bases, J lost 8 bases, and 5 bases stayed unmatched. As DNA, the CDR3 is TGTGCCAGCGGACAGGGGGCGCGGGAAAAACTGTTTTTT. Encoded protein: CASGQGAREKLFF.

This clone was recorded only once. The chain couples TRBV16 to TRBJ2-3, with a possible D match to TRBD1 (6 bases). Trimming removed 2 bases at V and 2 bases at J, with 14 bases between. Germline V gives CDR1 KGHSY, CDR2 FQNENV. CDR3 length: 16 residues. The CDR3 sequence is CASSQVWTVTTDTQYF. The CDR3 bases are TGTGCCAGCAGCCAAGTCTGGACAGTCACCACAGATACGCAGTATTTT.

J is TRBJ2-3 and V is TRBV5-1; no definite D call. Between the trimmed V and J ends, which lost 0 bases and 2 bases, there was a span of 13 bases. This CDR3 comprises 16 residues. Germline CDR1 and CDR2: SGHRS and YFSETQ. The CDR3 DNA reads TGCGCCAGCAGCTTGGGTGGTCGTAGTGACACAGATACGCAGTATTTT. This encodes CASSLGGRSDTDTQYF.